This TCR beta chain was captured by sequencing in a study of shared clonotypes between healthy human individuals. The CDR3 runs to 15 residues. V shed 1 base and J 2 bases; nucleotides not matched to a gene: 2. The germline CDR1 and CDR2 sequences are GTSNPN and SVGIG (reference sequence). Method: immunoSEQ multiplex PCR; TCRdb's copy keeps in-frame clones and lacks some. The profile shows hundreds of thousands of clones, less than 80% of them singletons. The origin of this receptor is a woman aged 25 to 39 in good health. This chain joins TRBV30 and TRBJ2-1, with TRBD1 matching 10 bases. Material: memory CD4+ T cells sorted from blood. Subset specified: CD45RA-negative fraction. The CDR3, as DNA: TGTGCCTGGAGTGAAGGACAGGGGGCCTACAATGAGCAGTTCTTC. Translating it yields CAWSEGQGAYNEQFF.